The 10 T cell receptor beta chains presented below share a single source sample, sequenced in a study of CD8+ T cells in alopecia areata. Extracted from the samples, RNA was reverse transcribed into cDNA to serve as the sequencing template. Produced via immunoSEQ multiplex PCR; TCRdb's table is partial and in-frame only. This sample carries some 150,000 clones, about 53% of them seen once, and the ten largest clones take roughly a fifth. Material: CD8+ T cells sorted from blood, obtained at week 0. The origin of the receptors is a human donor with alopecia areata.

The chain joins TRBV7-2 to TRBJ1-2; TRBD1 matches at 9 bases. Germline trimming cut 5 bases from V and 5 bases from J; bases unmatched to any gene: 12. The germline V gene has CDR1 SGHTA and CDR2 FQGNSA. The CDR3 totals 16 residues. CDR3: CASSASTGGGGYGYTF. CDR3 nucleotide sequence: TGTGCCAGCAGCGCCTCCACAGGGGGCGGCGGGTATGGCTACACCTTC.

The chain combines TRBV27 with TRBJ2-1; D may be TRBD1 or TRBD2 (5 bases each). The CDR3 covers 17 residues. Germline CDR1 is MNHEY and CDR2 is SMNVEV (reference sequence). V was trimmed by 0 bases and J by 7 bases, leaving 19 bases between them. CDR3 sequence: CASSLSGTGFRRNEQFF. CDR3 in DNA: TGTGCCAGCAGTTTATCCGGGACGGGCTTTCGCCGGAATGAGCAGTTCTTC.

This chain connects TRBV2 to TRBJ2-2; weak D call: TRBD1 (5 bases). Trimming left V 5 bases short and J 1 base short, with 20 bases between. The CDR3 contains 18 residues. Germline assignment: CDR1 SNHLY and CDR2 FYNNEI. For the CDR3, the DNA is TGTGCCAGCAGTTTGCGGACATCAAAGGCCGAGAACACCGGGGAGCTGTTTTTT. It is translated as CASSLRTSKAENTGELFF.

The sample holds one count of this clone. Here the CDR3 DNA reads TGCAGCGTTCTTGACGGGACAGCAAATGGCTACACCTTC. Encoded protein: CSVLDGTANGYTF. The rearrangement joins TRBV29-1 to TRBJ1-2; 7 bases are shared with TRBD1. Germline lookup yields CDR1 SQVTM and CDR2 ANQGSEA. This CDR3 contains 13 residues. V trimming: 5 bases; J trimming: 6 bases; junction bases outside the gene matches: 9.

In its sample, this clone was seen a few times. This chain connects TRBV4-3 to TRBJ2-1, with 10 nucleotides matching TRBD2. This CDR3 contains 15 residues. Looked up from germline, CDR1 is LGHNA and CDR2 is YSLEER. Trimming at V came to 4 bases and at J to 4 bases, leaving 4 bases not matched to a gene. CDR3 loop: CASSPGLAKYNEQFF. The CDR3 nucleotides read TGCGCCAGCAGCCCGGGACTAGCGAAATACAATGAGCAGTTCTTC.

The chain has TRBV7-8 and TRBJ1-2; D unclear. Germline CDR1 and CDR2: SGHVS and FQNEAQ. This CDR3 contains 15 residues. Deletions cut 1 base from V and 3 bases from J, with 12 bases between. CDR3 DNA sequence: TGTGCCAGCAGCTTAGTCTACAACCCGGACTATGGCTACACCTTC. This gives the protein CASSLVYNPDYGYTF.

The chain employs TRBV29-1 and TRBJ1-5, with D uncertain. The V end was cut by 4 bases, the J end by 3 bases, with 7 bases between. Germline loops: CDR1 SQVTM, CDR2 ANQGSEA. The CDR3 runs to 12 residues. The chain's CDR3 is CSVGEVNQPQHF. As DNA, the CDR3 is TGCAGCGTTGGGGAGGTCAATCAGCCCCAGCATTTT.

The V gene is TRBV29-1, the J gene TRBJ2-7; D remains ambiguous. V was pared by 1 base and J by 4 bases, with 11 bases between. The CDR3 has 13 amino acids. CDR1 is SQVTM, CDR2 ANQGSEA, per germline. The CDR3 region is CSVEGHAAYEQYF. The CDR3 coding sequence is TGCAGCGTTGAAGGACACGCCGCTTACGAGCAGTACTTC.

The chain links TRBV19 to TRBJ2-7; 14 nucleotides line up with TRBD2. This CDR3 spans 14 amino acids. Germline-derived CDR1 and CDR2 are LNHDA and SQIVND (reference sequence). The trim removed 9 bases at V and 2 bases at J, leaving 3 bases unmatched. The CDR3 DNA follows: TGTGCCAGCGGGACTAGCGGGGGAACCTACGAGCAGTACTTC. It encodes CASGTSGGTYEQYF.

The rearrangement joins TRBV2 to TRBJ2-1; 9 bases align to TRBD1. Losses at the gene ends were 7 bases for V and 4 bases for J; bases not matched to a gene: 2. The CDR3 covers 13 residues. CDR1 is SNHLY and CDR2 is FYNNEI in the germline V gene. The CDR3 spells CASTDRGYNEQFF. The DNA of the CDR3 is TGTGCCAGCACGGACAGGGGATACAATGAGCAGTTCTTC.